This T cell receptor (beta chain) is from a study of human T cells and chemical hapten exposure. Study-wide context: DPC at 2% was the sensitizing agent, placed on 2 cm by 2 cm of upper inner arm skin. Across the whole study, which lasted roughly five months, patients were given diphenylcyclopropenone on the scalp once a week. General study results and limits: Having alopecia, donors may respond immunologically unlike healthy people. Expanded TCR counts at PT1 went up together with patch test score, a positive correlation.

Indicated time point: patch test 2, 6 weeks after DPC sensitization. The treatment: therapeutic diphenylcyclopropenone sensitization with weekly scalp DPC. Unfractionated whole blood was the source of the extracted total RNA. TCRdb fed the RACE reads into MiXCR, producing one record per CDR3 protein. The table has 40,000 or so distinct CDR3 sequences, approximately 9.7% seen once. The CDR3 totals 16 residues. V was pared by 2 bases and J by 2 bases, with 14 bases between. Per the germline V gene, CDR1 is MNHEY and CDR2 is SVGEGT. Details on this clonotype: Its antigen is still unknown.

The TCR comes from a woman aged 25 to 39 with alopecia areata. Some clones in this sample may be carry-over from other donors' samples. The chain joins TRBV6-2 or TRBV6-3 to TRBJ2-3; the D is unclear. The specimen was whole blood, collected in connection with sensitization to the hapten diphenylcyclopropenone (DPC). The chain's CDR3 is CASSYRHPVYTDTQYF. CDR3 DNA: TGTGCCAGCAGTTACCGGCATCCCGTTTACACAGATACGCAGTATTTT.